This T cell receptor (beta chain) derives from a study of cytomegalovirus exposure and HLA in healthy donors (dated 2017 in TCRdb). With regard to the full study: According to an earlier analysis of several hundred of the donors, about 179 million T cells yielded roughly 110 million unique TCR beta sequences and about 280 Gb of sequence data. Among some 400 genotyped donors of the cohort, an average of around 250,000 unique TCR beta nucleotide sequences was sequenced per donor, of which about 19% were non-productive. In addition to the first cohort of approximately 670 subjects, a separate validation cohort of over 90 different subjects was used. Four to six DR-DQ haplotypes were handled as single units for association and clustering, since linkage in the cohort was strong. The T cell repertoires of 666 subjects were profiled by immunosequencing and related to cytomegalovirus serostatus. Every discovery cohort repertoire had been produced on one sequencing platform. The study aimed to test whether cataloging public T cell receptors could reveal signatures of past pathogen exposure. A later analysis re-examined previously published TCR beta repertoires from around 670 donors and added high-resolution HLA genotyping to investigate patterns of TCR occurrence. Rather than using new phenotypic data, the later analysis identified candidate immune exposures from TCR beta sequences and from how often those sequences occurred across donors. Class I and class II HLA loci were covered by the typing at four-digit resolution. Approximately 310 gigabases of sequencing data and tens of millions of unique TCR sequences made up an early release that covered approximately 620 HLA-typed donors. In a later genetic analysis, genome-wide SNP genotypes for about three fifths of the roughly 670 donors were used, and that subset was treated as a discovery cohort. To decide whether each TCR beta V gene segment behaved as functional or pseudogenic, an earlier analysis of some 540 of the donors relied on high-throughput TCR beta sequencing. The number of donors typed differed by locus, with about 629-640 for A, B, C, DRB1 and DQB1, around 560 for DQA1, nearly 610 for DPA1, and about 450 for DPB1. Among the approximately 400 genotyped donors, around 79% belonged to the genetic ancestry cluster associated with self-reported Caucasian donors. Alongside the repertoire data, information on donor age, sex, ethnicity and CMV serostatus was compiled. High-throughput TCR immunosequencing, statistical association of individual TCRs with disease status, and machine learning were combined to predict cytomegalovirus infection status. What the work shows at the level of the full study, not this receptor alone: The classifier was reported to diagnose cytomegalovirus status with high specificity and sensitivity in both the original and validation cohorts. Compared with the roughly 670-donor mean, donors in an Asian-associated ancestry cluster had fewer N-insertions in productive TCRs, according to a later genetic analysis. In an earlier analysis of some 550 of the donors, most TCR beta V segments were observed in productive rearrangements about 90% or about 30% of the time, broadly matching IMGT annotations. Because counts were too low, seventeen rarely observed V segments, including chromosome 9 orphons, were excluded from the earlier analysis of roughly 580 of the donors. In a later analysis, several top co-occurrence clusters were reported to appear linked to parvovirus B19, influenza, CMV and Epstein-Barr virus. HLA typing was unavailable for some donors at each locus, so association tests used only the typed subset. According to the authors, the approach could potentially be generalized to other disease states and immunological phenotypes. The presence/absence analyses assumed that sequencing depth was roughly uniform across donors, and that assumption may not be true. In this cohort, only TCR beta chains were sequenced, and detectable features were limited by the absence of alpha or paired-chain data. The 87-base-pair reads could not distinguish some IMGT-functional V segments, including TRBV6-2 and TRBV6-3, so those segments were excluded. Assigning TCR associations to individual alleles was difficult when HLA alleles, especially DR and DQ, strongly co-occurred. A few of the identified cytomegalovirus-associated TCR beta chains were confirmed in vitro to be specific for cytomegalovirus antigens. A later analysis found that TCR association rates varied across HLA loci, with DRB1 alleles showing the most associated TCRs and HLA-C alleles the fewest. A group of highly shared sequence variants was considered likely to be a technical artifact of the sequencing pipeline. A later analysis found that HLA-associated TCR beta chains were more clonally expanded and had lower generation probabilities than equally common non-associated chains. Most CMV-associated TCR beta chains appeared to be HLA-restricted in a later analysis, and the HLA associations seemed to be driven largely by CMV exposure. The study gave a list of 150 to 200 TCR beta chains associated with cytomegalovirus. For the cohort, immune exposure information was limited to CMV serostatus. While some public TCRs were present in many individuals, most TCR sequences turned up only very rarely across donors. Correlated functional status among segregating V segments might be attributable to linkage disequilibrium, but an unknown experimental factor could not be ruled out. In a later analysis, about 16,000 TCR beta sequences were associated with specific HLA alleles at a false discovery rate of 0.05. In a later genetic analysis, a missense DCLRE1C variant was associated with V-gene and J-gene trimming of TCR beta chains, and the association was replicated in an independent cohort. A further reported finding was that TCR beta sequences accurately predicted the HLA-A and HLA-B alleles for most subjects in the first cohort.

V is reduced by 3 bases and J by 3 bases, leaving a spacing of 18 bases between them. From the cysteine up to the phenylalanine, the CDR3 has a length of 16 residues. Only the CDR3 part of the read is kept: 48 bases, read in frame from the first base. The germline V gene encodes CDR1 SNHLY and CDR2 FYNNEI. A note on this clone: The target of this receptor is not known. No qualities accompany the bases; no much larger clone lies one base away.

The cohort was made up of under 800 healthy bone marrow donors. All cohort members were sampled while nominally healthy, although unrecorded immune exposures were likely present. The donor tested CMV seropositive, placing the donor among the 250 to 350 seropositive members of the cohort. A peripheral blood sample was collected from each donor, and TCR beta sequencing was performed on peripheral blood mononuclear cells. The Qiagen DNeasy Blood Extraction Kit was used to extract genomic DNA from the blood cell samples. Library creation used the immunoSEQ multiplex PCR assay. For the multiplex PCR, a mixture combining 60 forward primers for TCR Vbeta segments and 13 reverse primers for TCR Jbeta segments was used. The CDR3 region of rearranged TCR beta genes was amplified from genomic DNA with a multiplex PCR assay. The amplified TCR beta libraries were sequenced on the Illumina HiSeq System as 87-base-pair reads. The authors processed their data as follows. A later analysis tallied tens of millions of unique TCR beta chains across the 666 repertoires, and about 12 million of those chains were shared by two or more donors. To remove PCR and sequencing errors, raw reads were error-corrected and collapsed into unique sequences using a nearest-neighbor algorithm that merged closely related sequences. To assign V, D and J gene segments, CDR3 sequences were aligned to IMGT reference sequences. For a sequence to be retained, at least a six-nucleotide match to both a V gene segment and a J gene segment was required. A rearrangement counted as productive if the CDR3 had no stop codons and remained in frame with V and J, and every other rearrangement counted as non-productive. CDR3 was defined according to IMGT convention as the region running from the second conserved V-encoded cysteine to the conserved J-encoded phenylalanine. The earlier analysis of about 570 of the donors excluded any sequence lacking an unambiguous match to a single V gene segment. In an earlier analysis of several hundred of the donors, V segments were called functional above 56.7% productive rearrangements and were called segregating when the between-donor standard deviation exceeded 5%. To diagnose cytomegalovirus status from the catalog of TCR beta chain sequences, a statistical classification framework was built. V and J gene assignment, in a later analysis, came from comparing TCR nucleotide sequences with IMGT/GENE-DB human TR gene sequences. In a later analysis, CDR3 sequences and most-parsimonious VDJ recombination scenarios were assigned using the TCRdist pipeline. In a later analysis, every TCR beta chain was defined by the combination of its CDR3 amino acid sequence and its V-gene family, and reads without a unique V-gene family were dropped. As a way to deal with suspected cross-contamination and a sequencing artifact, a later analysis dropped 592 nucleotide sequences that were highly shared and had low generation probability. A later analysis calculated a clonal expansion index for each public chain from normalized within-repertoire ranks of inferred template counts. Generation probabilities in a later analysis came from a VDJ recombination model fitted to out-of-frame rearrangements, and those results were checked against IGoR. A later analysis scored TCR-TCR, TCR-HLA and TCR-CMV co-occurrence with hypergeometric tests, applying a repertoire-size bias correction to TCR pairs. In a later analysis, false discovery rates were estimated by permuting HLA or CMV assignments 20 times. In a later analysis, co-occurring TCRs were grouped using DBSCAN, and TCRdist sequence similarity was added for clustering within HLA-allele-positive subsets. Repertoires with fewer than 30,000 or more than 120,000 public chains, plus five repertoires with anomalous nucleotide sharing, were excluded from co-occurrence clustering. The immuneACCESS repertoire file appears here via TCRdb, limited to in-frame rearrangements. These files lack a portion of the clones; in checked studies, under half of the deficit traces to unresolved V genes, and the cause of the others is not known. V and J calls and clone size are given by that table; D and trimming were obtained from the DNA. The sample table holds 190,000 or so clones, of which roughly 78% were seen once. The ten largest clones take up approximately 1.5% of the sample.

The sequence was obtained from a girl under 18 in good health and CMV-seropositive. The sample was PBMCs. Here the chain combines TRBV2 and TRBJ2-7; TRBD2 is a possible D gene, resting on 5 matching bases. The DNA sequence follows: TGTGCCAGCAGTGAGGAGGCGGGCCTAGCCCGCTACGAGCAGTACTTC. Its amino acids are CASSEEAGLARYEQYF.